A selection of T cell receptor beta chains follows, all from one sample in a study of response to subunit inactivated influenza vaccine. TCRdb re-analysed the RT-PCR reads in MiXCR, keeping a single row per CDR3 protein. The data show fewer than 600,000 distinct CDR3 sequences, 7.2% seen once. Sequenced here: PBMCs from blood, sampled less than 30 months after vaccination. These TCRs come from a man aged 50-75 years who received an inactivated influenza vaccine. Both conserved end residues are part of each CDR3. D genes are given only for firm matches. Clone size is stated in some rows and not others, as once, few, many or a class when expanded.

>14|few|TRBV9|TRBJ2-7|NA
CASSPRAQSYEQYF
TGTGCCAGCAGCCCTCGGGCCCAAAGCTACGAGCAGTACTTC
>14|NA|TRBV4-1|TRBJ2-7|NA
CASSQEETNYEQYF
TGCGCCAGCAGCCAAGAGGAGACCAACTACGAGCAGTACTTC
>14|many|TRBV7-2|TRBJ2-1|NA
CASSLIVVSPEQFF
TGTGCCAGCAGCTTAATTGTGGTTAGCCCGGAGCAGTTCTTC
>15|few|TRBV3-1|TRBJ2-6|NA
CASRQGSAGANVLTF
TGTGCCAGCAGACAGGGTTCAGCTGGGGCCAACGTCCTGACTTTC
>13|many|TRBV29-1|TRBJ2-1|TRBD1
CSVDTGQGNEQFF
TGCAGCGTTGATACTGGACAGGGCAATGAGCAGTTCTTC
>14|NA|TRBV7-2|TRBJ2-7|NA
CASSRTGGGYEQYF
TGTGCCAGCAGCCGTACAGGAGGAGGTTACGAGCAGTACTTC
>13|few|TRBV20-1|TRBJ1-1|NA
CSPKGALNTEAFF
TGCAGTCCTAAAGGGGCCTTGAACACTGAAGCTTTCTTT
>13|NA|TRBV7-2|TRBJ2-1|NA
CASSFTREGEQFF
TGTGCCAGCAGCTTTACCCGTGAGGGTGAGCAGTTCTTC
>15|few|TRBV5-1|TRBJ1-2|NA
CASSLSPEMDYGYTF
TGCGCCAGCAGCTTGTCGCCGGAAATGGACTATGGCTACACCTTC
>15|many|TRBV6-1|TRBJ1-5|TRBD1
CASRRGQGRDQPQHF
TGTGCCAGCAGGAGAGGACAGGGTCGGGATCAGCCCCAGCATTTT
>17|NA|TRBV28|TRBJ2-2|TRBD1
CASSDRQGQTNTGELFF
TGTGCCAGCAGTGACCGACAGGGGCAAACGAACACCGGGGAGCTGTTTTTT
>17|few|TRBV11-1|TRBJ2-1|TRBD2
CASSLQGPSGIHNEQFF
TGTGCCAGCAGCTTACAAGGGCCTAGCGGGATTCACAATGAGCAGTTCTTC
>16|many|TRBV27|TRBJ2-7|TRBD2
CASSLTGAGVVHEQYF
TGTGCCAGCAGTTTAACCGGAGCGGGAGTTGTCCACGAGCAGTACTTC
>12|NA|TRBV6-2/TRBV6-3|TRBJ2-1|NA
CASSRTANEQFF
TGTGCCAGCAGCCGGACGGCCAATGAGCAGTTCTTC
>15|many|TRBV15|TRBJ2-1|TRBD1
CATSRDLTGVNEQFF
TGTGCCACCAGCAGAGATTTGACAGGGGTCAATGAGCAGTTCTTC
>12|many|TRBV29-1|TRBJ2-1|NA
CSAGVTYNEQFF
TGCAGCGCCGGAGTTACCTACAATGAGCAGTTCTTC
>18|few|TRBV4-2|TRBJ2-1|TRBD1
CASSQLGFDRGPKNEQFF
TGTGCCAGCAGCCAGTTGGGATTTGACAGGGGGCCAAAGAATGAGCAGTTCTTC
>16|many|TRBV6-2/TRBV6-3|TRBJ2-7|TRBD1
CASSYSGQNPSYEQYF
TGTGCCAGCAGTTACTCGGGACAGAACCCCTCCTACGAGCAGTACTTC
>11|many|TRBV5-6|TRBJ2-2|NA
CASSLYGELFF
TGTGCCAGCAGCTTATACGGGGAGCTGTTTTTT
>17|once|TRBV20-1|TRBJ2-3|NA
CSARDFRGAHGTDTQYF
TGCAGTGCTAGAGATTTCAGGGGCGCGCATGGCACAGATACGCAGTATTTT
>15|many|TRBV10-3|TRBJ1-2|NA
CAISDGFKSQHGYTF
TGTGCCATCAGTGATGGGTTCAAAAGCCAACACGGCTACACCTTC
>16|NA|TRBV7-9|TRBJ2-1|TRBD2
CASSLGSGAKNNEQFF
TGTGCCAGCAGCTTAGGAAGCGGGGCAAAGAACAATGAGCAGTTCTTC
>15|few|TRBV2|TRBJ2-3|NA
CASRPGLTSTDTQYF
TGTGCCAGCAGACCCGGACTAACTAGCACAGATACGCAGTATTTT
>15|many|TRBV4-3|TRBJ1-5|NA
CASSQVAFGSQPQHF
TGCGCCAGCAGCCAAGTCGCGTTTGGGTCTCAGCCCCAGCATTTT
>14|NA|TRBV5-6|TRBJ2-7|TRBD1
CASSSTGGWDEQYF
TGTGCCAGCAGCAGCACAGGGGGCTGGGACGAGCAGTACTTC
>16|many|TRBV4-3|TRBJ2-3|NA
CASSQDFLGGTDTQYF
TGCGCCAGCAGCCAGGACTTCTTAGGGGGCACAGATACGCAGTATTTT
>13|NA|TRBV3-1|TRBJ2-2|NA
CASSQFATGELFF
TGTGCCAGCAGCCAATTCGCGACCGGGGAGCTGTTTTTT
>13|few|TRBV7-2|TRBJ1-5|NA
CASSLVREQPQHF
TGTGCCAGCAGCTTAGTCAGGGAGCAGCCCCAGCATTTT
>17|many|TRBV3-1|TRBJ2-7|NA
CASSQGNGQPGGYEQYF
TGTGCCAGCAGCCAGGGAAACGGACAGCCGGGGGGATACGAGCAGTACTTC
>14|NA|TRBV7-2|TRBJ2-5|NA
CASSFRSGAETQYF
TGTGCCAGCAGTTTCCGGTCGGGGGCGGAGACCCAGTACTTC
>14|NA|TRBV20-1|TRBJ1-3|NA
CGFWAVSSGNTIYF
TGCGGGTTTTGGGCAGTCAGCTCTGGAAACACCATATATTTT
>13|once|TRBV20-1|TRBJ2-7|NA
CSARDRNSYEQYF
TGCAGTGCTAGAGATAGGAACTCCTACGAGCAGTACTTC
>15|many|TRBV7-2|TRBJ2-4|NA
CASSLAAGSGDIQYF
TGTGCCAGCAGCTTAGCGGCAGGGAGCGGTGACATTCAGTACTTC
>16|few|TRBV20-1|TRBJ1-6|TRBD1
CSARGRDRVYNSPLHF
TGCAGTGCTAGAGGACGCGACAGGGTCTATAATTCACCCCTCCACTTT
>14|few|TRBV6-1|TRBJ2-1|TRBD1
CASSLQGPANEQFF
TGTGCCAGCAGCCTACAGGGGCCGGCCAATGAGCAGTTCTTC
>15|NA|TRBV2|TRBJ2-5|TRBD2
CASSGLAGRQETQYF
TGTGCCAGCAGTGGACTAGCGGGACGGCAAGAGACCCAGTACTTC
>15|few|TRBV7-6|TRBJ2-3|NA
CASSPYGSLQDTQYF
TGTGCCAGCAGCCCCTACGGGAGTCTTCAAGATACGCAGTATTTT
>14|many|TRBV12-3/TRBV12-4|TRBJ1-4|NA
CASSFRATNEKLFF
TGTGCCAGCAGTTTCCGTGCAACTAATGAAAAACTGTTTTTT
>11|many|TRBV12-5|TRBJ2-7|TRBD1
CARGQIYEQYF
TGTGCTAGGGGACAGATTTACGAGCAGTACTTC
>15|many|TRBV9|TRBJ1-3|NA
CASSVEGATGNTIYF
TGTGCCAGCAGCGTAGAGGGAGCGACTGGAAACACCATATATTTT
>12|many|TRBV7-2|TRBJ1-6|NA
CASSSYNSPLHF
TGTGCCAGCAGCTCCTATAATTCACCCCTCCACTTT
>13|few|TRBV20-1|TRBJ2-5|TRBD2
CSGETSGLETQYF
TGCAGTGGCGAGACTAGCGGGCTGGAGACCCAGTACTTC
>15|NA|TRBV4-3|TRBJ1-1|NA
CASSQDRSSHTEAFF
TGCGCCAGCAGCCAAGATCGCTCCAGCCACACTGAAGCTTTCTTT
>14|once|TRBV9|TRBJ2-1|NA
CASSVEPGSNEQFF
TGTGCCAGCAGCGTAGAGCCAGGGAGCAATGAGCAGTTCTTC
>13|many|TRBV4-3|TRBJ1-1|NA
CASSQEESTEAFF
TGCGCCAGCAGCCAAGAAGAATCCACTGAAGCTTTCTTT
>15|few|TRBV10-3|TRBJ2-1|TRBD1
CAISPGTGAYNEQFF
TGTGCCATCAGTCCCGGGACAGGGGCCTACAATGAGCAGTTCTTC
>13|NA|TRBV6-5|TRBJ2-2|NA
CASSYARTGELFF
TGTGCCAGCAGTTACGCGCGGACCGGGGAGCTGTTTTTT
>13|NA|TRBV6-1|TRBJ1-1|TRBD1
CASSVTGVTEAFF
TGTGCCAGCAGTGTGACAGGGGTCACTGAAGCTTTCTTT